These 18 T cell receptor beta chains were sequenced from one sample in a study of control samples from healthy donors and cancer patients. Profiled with immunoSEQ multiplex PCR; TCRdb holds only in-frame clones, not every one. Among some 160,000 clones listed, around 95% were seen once. Sequenced sample: blood. The receptors here all came from a woman aged 40 to 49 in good health.

This chain links TRBV5-6 with TRBJ1-4; D is ambiguous. The germline V and J ends were trimmed by 1 base and 1 base, with 5 bases remaining between them. This CDR3 is 14 amino acids long. Germline assignment: CDR1 SGHDT and CDR2 YYEEEE. CDR3 nucleotides: TGTGCCAGCAGCTTGATGATAACTAATGAAAAACTGTTTTTT. This gives the protein CASSLMITNEKLFF.

This chain joins TRBV6-6 and TRBJ1-2, with 7 positions matching TRBD1. J was trimmed by 5 bases and V by 5 bases; bases with no gene match: 8. The CDR3 has 14 amino acids. Germline-derived CDR1 and CDR2 are MNHNY and SVGAGI (reference sequence). CDR3 DNA sequence: TGTGCCAGCAGTCGATCGGGACAGACTTATGGCTACACCTTC. Its protein product is CASSRSGQTYGYTF.

This chain connects TRBV2 to TRBJ1-1; 11 nucleotides match TRBD1. Unmatched junction bases numbered 10, after V lost 9 bases and J lost 7 bases. CDR3 length: 14 amino acids. Germline CDR1 reads SNHLY; CDR2 reads FYNNEI. In nucleotides, the CDR3 is TGTGCCAGTAATCCCGGGACAGGGGGAGATGAAGCTTTCTTT. It specifies CASNPGTGGDEAFF.

This sequence joins TRBV19 and TRBJ1-4; D is undetermined. The CDR3 covers 15 residues. Between the trimmed V and J ends, which lost 3 bases and 7 bases, there was a span of 15 bases. Germline-derived CDR1 and CDR2 are LNHDA and SQIVND (reference sequence). This CDR3 is CASSIRPGSREKLFF. CDR3 in DNA: TGTGCCAGTAGTATTCGGCCAGGTTCGCGTGAAAAACTGTTTTTT.

The chain recombines TRBV5-4 with TRBJ2-2, with D perhaps TRBD1 (6 bases). The V end was cut by 1 base, the J end by 5 bases, with 12 bases between. The germline V gene has CDR1 SGHNT and CDR2 YYREEE (reference sequence). This CDR3 spans 15 amino acids. DNA for the CDR3: TGTGCCAGCAGCTTGCCAGGGGAGAGGACCGGGGAGCTGTTTTTT. Its protein product is CASSLPGERTGELFF.

The gene calls are TRBV3-1 (or the pseudogene TRBV3-2) and TRBJ2-1; D remains ambiguous. This CDR3 contains 15 residues. CDR1 LGHDT and CDR2 YNNKEL come from the germline V gene (reference sequence). The V gene lost 5 bases and the J gene lost 2 bases, with 13 bases spanning the gap. In nucleotides, the CDR3 is TGTGCCAGCAGCTTACCGCTTGACACCTACAATGAGCAGTTCTTC. Translated: CASSLPLDTYNEQFF.

This sequence joins TRBV6-2 or TRBV6-3 and TRBJ1-2; D is unclear. Germline CDR1 and CDR2: MNHEY and SVGEGT. This CDR3 is built from 12 residues. V lost 5 bases, J lost 4 bases, and 8 bases lay in between. CDR3 region: CASSGIIYGYTF. CDR3 sequence (DNA): TGTGCCAGCAGTGGAATTATCTATGGCTACACCTTC.

V usage is TRBV18 and J usage is TRBJ1-2; 7 bases align to TRBD1. This CDR3 has 15 residues. The V gene's germline CDR1 is KGHSH and CDR2 LQKENI. Trimming at V came to 3 bases and at J to 0 bases, leaving 4 bases not matched to a gene. CDR3 sequence (DNA): TGTGCCAGCTCACCGACAGGGTTAGCTAACTATGGCTACACCTTC. As protein: CASSPTGLANYGYTF.

The chain carries TRBV3-1 (or the pseudogene TRBV3-2) and TRBJ2-5; 7 nucleotides line up with TRBD2. The CDR3 has 16 amino acids. CDR1 and CDR2 from the germline V gene are LGHDT and YNNKEL (reference sequence). Unmatched junction bases numbered 6, after V lost 1 base and J lost 1 base. The CDR3 reads CASSQGGSGGQETQYF. Here the CDR3 DNA reads TGTGCCAGCAGCCAAGGTGGGTCGGGGGGCCAAGAGACCCAGTACTTC.

With regard to this clone: Other DNA sequences in this sample translate to the same CDR3. The genes are TRBV12-3 or TRBV12-4 and TRBJ1-2; D perhaps matches TRBD1 (6 bases). Trimming took 3 bases from V and 2 from J, leaving 7 bases between them. The CDR3 runs 13 residues. The CDR3 DNA reads TGTGCCAGCAGTTTGACAGGAAACTATGGCTACACCTTC. This codes for CASSLTGNYGYTF.

This clone was recorded once. The CDR3 bases are TGTGCCAGCAGTTTGGCAGGGCTTATGAACACTGAAGCTTTCTTT. Protein sequence: CASSLAGLMNTEAFF. This rearrangement joins TRBV27 to TRBJ1-1; D is perhaps TRBD1 (5 bases). This CDR3 is built from 15 residues. In germline, CDR1 is MNHEY, CDR2 SMNVEV (reference sequence). Trimming shortened V by 3 bases and J by 0 bases, and 11 bases separated the two germline ends.

This chain joins TRBV11-2 and TRBJ1-6; D unclear. This CDR3 has 15 residues. Germline CDR1 SGHAT, CDR2 FQNNGV. V dropped 2 bases and J dropped 6 bases, with 11 bases sitting between them. The DNA for the CDR3 is TGTGCCAGCAGCTTATTTCGGGGTCTTAATTCACCCCTCCACTTT. This gives the protein CASSLFRGLNSPLHF.

V and J are TRBV20-1 and TRBJ1-2; D gene unclear. CDR3 length equals 11 residues. CDR1 is DFQATT, CDR2 SNEGSKA, per germline (reference sequence). The germline V and J ends were trimmed by 2 bases and 12 bases, with 13 bases remaining between them. The chain's CDR3 is CSARLGEGDTF. In nucleotides, the CDR3 is TGCAGTGCTAGATTGGGCGAAGGAGACACCTTC.

The V call is TRBV2, the J call TRBJ2-1; 10 nucleotides agree with TRBD2. The CDR3 sequence is 14 residues long. Germline CDR1 reads SNHLY; CDR2 reads FYNNEI. Trimming at V came to 5 bases and at J to 7 bases, leaving 5 bases not matched to a gene. The DNA of the CDR3 is TGTGCCAGCAGTAGCGGGAGGGCTGAAAATGAGCAGTTCTTC. This codes for CASSSGRAENEQFF.

V usage is TRBV24-1 and J usage is TRBJ1-1; 8 bases agree with TRBD1. From germline, CDR1 is KGHDR and CDR2 SFDVKD. This CDR3 is built from 16 residues. V lost 4 bases and J lost 5; bases outside the gene matches: 11. CDR3 bases: TGTGCCACCAGTGACCGACAAGGGACAGGTTTAACTGAAGCTTTCTTT. It is translated as CATSDRQGTGLTEAFF.

This clone came up a few times. The V and J genes are TRBV6-2 or TRBV6-3 and TRBJ1-5; D remains ambiguous. Trimming took 2 bases from V and 2 from J, leaving 4 bases between them. The CDR3 contains 13 residues. Germline loops: CDR1 MNHEY, CDR2 SVGEGT. The CDR3 DNA reads as TGTGCCAGCAGTTACGCCCGCAATCAGCCCCAGCATTTT. The encoded protein is CASSYARNQPQHF.

The V call is TRBV13, the J call TRBJ2-3; D is ambiguous. Trimming took 5 bases from V and 0 from J, leaving 12 bases between them. The CDR3 extends over 15 amino acids. The germline V gene has CDR1 PRHDT and CDR2 FYEKMQ (reference sequence). CDR3 coding DNA: TGTGCCAGCAGCCCAAGGTGGGTTAGCACAGATACGCAGTATTTT. It is translated as CASSPRWVSTDTQYF.

V gene TRBV19 combines with J gene TRBJ1-1; D is ambiguous. V lost 1 base, J lost 5 bases, and 14 bases lay in between. The germline V gene has CDR1 LNHDA and CDR2 SQIVND (reference sequence). This CDR3 is built from 15 residues. The CDR3 DNA is TGTGCCAGTAGTATAGTCTATCCGCTGAGGACTGAAGCTTTCTTT. It is translated as CASSIVYPLRTEAFF. Combining the CDR3 with reference TRBV19 and TRBJ1-1 gives the whole variable domain DGGITQSPKYLFRKEGQNVTLSCEQNLNHDAMYWYRQDPGQGLRLIYYSQIVNDFQKGDIAEGYSVSREKKESFPLTVTSAQKNPTAFYLCASSIVYPLRTEAFFGQGTRLTVV.